Presented here are 8 T cell receptor beta chains from one specimen sequenced in a study of T-cell reconstitution after alpha-beta-depleted transplantation in children. Unique molecular identifiers were used in preparing the TCRbeta library. TCRdb re-derived calls from the PCR reads in MiXCR, one entry per CDR3 protein. The repertoire holds about 500,000 distinct CDR3 sequences, with 32% as singletons. This material consisted of PBMCs from the stem cell graft donor, taken from the stem cell graft. The receptors come from a human donor who donated a stem cell graft to a child with aplastic anemia.

This clonotype was found a few times. This chain joins TRBV12-3 or TRBV12-4 and TRBJ2-3; TRBD2 matches 9 bases. The V segment lost 1 base and the J segment 5 bases; nucleotides outside the gene matches: 10. The CDR3 loop spans 17 amino acids. The CDR3 sequence is CASSLVLLAGAEDTQYF. The CDR3, as DNA: TGTGCCAGCAGTTTAGTCCTGTTAGCGGGAGCCGAAGATACGCAGTATTTT.

V and J are TRBV19 and TRBJ2-5; possibly TRBD1 for D (6 bases). Trimming cost V 3 bases and J 5 bases, with 13 bases left between them. Looked up from germline, CDR1 is LNHDA and CDR2 is SQIVND (reference sequence). The CDR3 runs 14 residues. CDR3 protein: CASSINTGTETQYF. In DNA form, the CDR3 reads TGTGCCAGTAGTATTAATACAGGGACGGAGACCCAGTACTTC.

This clonotype has just a few counts. V usage is TRBV6-5 and J usage is TRBJ1-1; no firm D call. V lost 4 bases, J lost 3 bases, and 21 bases lay in between. CDR1 MNHEY and CDR2 SVGAGI come from the germline V gene. The CDR3 totals 17 residues. CDR3 nucleotide sequence: TGTGCCAGCAGTTTACTCCCGGCCTTAGAAAGCCACACTGAAGCTTTCTTT. Protein sequence: CASSLLPALESHTEAFF.

The table lists this clonotype with a few counts. CDR3 loop: CSVETGASTEAFF. The CDR3, as DNA: TGCAGCGTCGAAACAGGGGCTTCCACTGAAGCTTTCTTT. The chain carries TRBV29-1 and TRBJ1-1; 7 nucleotides align to TRBD1. This CDR3 comprises 13 residues. V lost 6 bases, J lost 4 bases, and 8 bases stayed unmatched. Germline V gene sequence: CDR1 SQVTM, CDR2 ANQGSEA.

V and J are TRBV20-1 and TRBJ2-1; 8 bases agree with TRBD2. The CDR3 loop spans 14 amino acids. V was pared by 2 bases and J by 4 bases, with 4 bases of the junction left unmatched. The germline CDR1 and CDR2 sequences are DFQATT and SNEGSKA (reference sequence). CDR3 amino acids: CSARLASGYNEQFF. CDR3 DNA sequence: TGCAGTGCTAGATTGGCTAGCGGGTACAATGAGCAGTTCTTC.

CDR3 region: CASGLMGGHSYNEQFF. The CDR3 nucleotides are TGTGCTAGTGGCTTGATGGGAGGGCACTCCTACAATGAGCAGTTCTTC. The chain couples TRBV12-5 to TRBJ2-1; TRBD2 matches 7 bases. V trimming: 6 bases; J trimming: 0 bases; junction bases outside the gene matches: 8. From germline, CDR1 is LGHNT and CDR2 FRNRAP. The CDR3 extends over 16 amino acids. The whole variable domain, remainder taken from reference TRBV12-5 and TRBJ2-1, is DARVTQTPRHKVTEMGQEVTMRCQPILGHNTVFWYRQTMMQGLELLAYFRNRAPLDDSGMPKDRFSAEMPDATLATLKIQPSEPRDSAVYFCASGLMGGHSYNEQFFGPGTRLTVL.

This clonotype has more than one count but fewer than ten. The chain joins TRBV29-1 to TRBJ1-4, with D perhaps TRBD1 (5 bases). The CDR3 sequence is 13 residues long. Trimming stripped 6 bases from V and 8 bases from J, with 16 bases between. The germline V gene encodes CDR1 SQVTM and CDR2 ANQGSEA. This CDR3 reads CSVAVGGNEKLFF. The CDR3 DNA is TGCAGCGTAGCTGTGGGGGGTAACGAAAAACTGTTTTTT.

This sequence joins TRBV9 and TRBJ2-1, with TRBD2 matching 8 bases. The CDR3 runs to 15 residues. After removal of 3 bases from V and 5 bases from J, the junction contained 7 bases not matched to a gene. The germline V gene encodes CDR1 SGDLS and CDR2 YYNGEE. CDR3 sequence reads: CASSASGSSHNEQFF. The CDR3 coding sequence is TGTGCCAGCAGCGCGAGCGGGAGTAGCCACAATGAGCAGTTCTTC.